These T cell receptor beta chains were read from a single sample in a study of radiation and T cells in renal cell carcinoma. Assay used: immunoSEQ multiplex PCR; TCRdb lists only in-frame clones, some missing. The repertoire holds some 100,000 clones, with over 75% as singletons. The specimen comprised blood, sampled from a patient whose treatment included radiotherapy and nephrectomy. The receptors come from a man aged 60-69 years with renal cell carcinoma. The CDR3 runs from the conserved cysteine through the conserved F or W. The D gene is left open where the match is weak. Clone size, where shown, is once, few, many, or a class for clones that have expanded.

TRBV10-1,NA,TRBJ2-3,NA,CASRASSTDTQYF,TGCGCCAGCAGAGCCTCTAGCACAGATACGCAGTATTTT
TRBV5-1,NA,TRBJ2-2,NA,CASSWKSYGVNTGELFF,TGCGCCAGCAGCTGGAAGTCCTACGGGGTGAACACCGGGGAGCTGTTTTTT
TRBV7-6,NA,TRBJ2-7,NA,CASSLTARAYEQYF,TGTGCCAGCAGCTTAACAGCCAGGGCCTACGAGCAGTACTTC
TRBV6-5,TRBD1,TRBJ2-7,few,CASSYDDRGLNEQYF,TGTGCCAGCAGTTACGACGACAGGGGGCTCAACGAGCAGTACTTC
TRBV23-1,NA,TRBJ2-3,NA,CARDPAVSTDTQYF,TGCGCCAGAGACCCTGCGGTTAGCACAGATACGCAGTATTTT
TRBV7-9,TRBD2,TRBJ2-3,NA,CASSFSLSGGDTQYF,TGTGCCAGCAGCTTCTCCCTTAGCGGGGGGGATACGCAGTATTTT
TRBV6-5,NA,TRBJ2-1,NA,CASGFSGSEQFF,TGTGCCTCCGGGTTTAGCGGCTCTGAGCAGTTCTTC
TRBV27,NA,TRBJ2-7,NA,CASSPFDRLGEQYF,TGTGCCAGCAGTCCCTTCGACAGACTCGGCGAGCAGTACTTC
TRBV5-6,NA,TRBJ2-7,NA,CASTVRGRASYEQYF,TGTGCCAGCACCGTTAGAGGACGGGCCTCCTACGAGCAGTACTTC
TRBV5-4,NA,TRBJ2-7,NA,CASSASSYEQYF,TGTGCCAGCAGTGCGAGCTCCTACGAGCAGTACTTC
TRBV10-1,NA,TRBJ2-2,few,CASSGGPTNTGELFF,TGCGCCAGCAGTGGTGGACCAACGAACACCGGGGAGCTGTTTTTT
TRBV6-5,NA,TRBJ2-6,NA,CASSRSGANVLTF,TGTGCCAGCAGTAGAAGTGGGGCCAACGTCCTGACTTTC
TRBV6-1,TRBD1,TRBJ1-3,NA,CASRFAGQGINTIYF,TGTGCCAGCAGATTCGCGGGACAGGGTATCAACACCATATATTTT
TRBV6-6,NA,TRBJ2-7,NA,CASSYNRLYEQYF,TGTGCCAGCAGTTACAACAGACTCTACGAGCAGTACTTC
TRBV11-2,NA,TRBJ2-7,many,CASSLLSGWGPYEQYF,TGTGCCAGCAGCTTACTTTCAGGATGGGGCCCCTACGAGCAGTACTTC
TRBV10-1,NA,TRBJ2-7,few,CASIPWASTHEQYF,TGCGCCAGCATTCCTTGGGCTAGTACCCACGAGCAGTACTTC
TRBV27,NA,TRBJ2-7,NA,CASSLQGHYEQYF,TGTGCCAGCAGTCTACAGGGTCACTACGAGCAGTACTTC
TRBV10-3,TRBD2,TRBJ2-2,NA,CAINAGAGELFF,TGTGCCATCAATGCGGGGGCCGGGGAGCTGTTTTTT
TRBV7-9,NA,TRBJ2-5,NA,CASSLVAEAETQYF,TGTGCCAGCAGCTTGGTAGCGGAAGCGGAGACCCAGTACTTC
TRBV5-1,TRBD1,TRBJ1-4,NA,CASSSEGQGTNEKLFF,TGCGCCAGCAGCTCAGAAGGACAGGGGACTAATGAAAAACTGTTTTTT
TRBV7-9,NA,TRBJ2-5,NA,CASTPRETQYF,TGTGCCAGCACTCCTCGTGAGACCCAGTACTTC
TRBV11-2,NA,TRBJ2-7,NA,CASSLPGREQYF,TGTGCCAGCAGCTTACCCGGACGCGAGCAGTACTTC
TRBV29-1,NA,TRBJ2-7,NA,CSVEIGRNSLYEQYF,TGCAGCGTTGAAATCGGCCGGAACAGCCTCTACGAGCAGTACTTC
TRBV19,NA,TRBJ1-1,NA,CASSIFPGRGVRRMNTEAFF,TGTGCCAGTAGTATTTTCCCCGGAAGGGGCGTTCGACGTATGAACACTGAAGCTTTCTTT
TRBV25-1,TRBD1,TRBJ2-7,NA,CASSDDRGRDYEQYF,TGTGCCAGCAGTGATGACAGGGGGCGAGACTACGAGCAGTACTTC
TRBV5-6,TRBD2,TRBJ2-7,NA,CASTSLRTSGSYEQYF,TGTGCCAGCACCTCACTACGGACTAGCGGGAGCTACGAGCAGTACTTC
TRBV2,NA,TRBJ2-5,NA,CASSGGDRTEETQYF,TGTGCCAGCAGTGGCGGGGACCGCACAGAGGAGACCCAGTACTTC
TRBV19,NA,TRBJ2-5,once,CASKSYWRIKETQYF,TGTGCCAGTAAAAGTTATTGGCGAATAAAAGAGACCCAGTACTTC
TRBV27,NA,TRBJ1-1,NA,CASSYLGTSPNTEAFF,TGTGCCAGCAGTTACCTTGGGACCTCCCCTAACACTGAAGCTTTCTTT
TRBV21-1,NA,TRBJ2-7,NA,CASSRVAEQYF,TGTGCCAGCAGCCGGGTCGCCGAGCAGTACTTC
TRBV29-1,TRBD2,TRBJ2-3,NA,CSHIGTSADTQYF,TGCAGCCATATAGGGACTAGCGCCGATACGCAGTATTTT
TRBV7-9,TRBD2,TRBJ2-1,NA,CASSLSGRRGNEQFF,TGTGCCAGCAGCTTGAGCGGGAGGCGGGGGAATGAGCAGTTCTTC
TRBV15,TRBD2,TRBJ2-1,NA,CATSSPGTSEKQFF,TGTGCCACCAGCAGTCCGGGGACTAGCGAAAAGCAGTTCTTC
TRBV28,NA,TRBJ1-4,NA,CASRYTGGSNEKLFF,TGTGCCAGCAGATACACAGGAGGATCAAATGAAAAACTGTTTTTT
TRBV10-1,NA,TRBJ2-7,few,CASSETGPRQYF,TGCGCCAGCAGTGAGACTGGACCCCGGCAGTACTTC
TRBV4-3,NA,TRBJ2-2,NA,CASSQLGTGELFF,TGCGCCAGCAGCCAACTGGGGACCGGGGAGCTGTTTTTT
TRBV20-1,NA,TRBJ1-1,NA,CSAPTAFF,TGCAGTGCTCCAACAGCTTTCTTT
TRBV11-2,TRBD2,TRBJ2-1,NA,CASSLVGGRAGNEQFF,TGTGCCAGCAGCTTAGTCGGTGGGAGGGCGGGAAATGAGCAGTTCTTC
TRBV19,TRBD1,TRBJ2-2,NA,CAIETGQPGELFF,TGTGCCATCGAGACAGGGCAACCCGGGGAGCTGTTTTTT
TRBV19,TRBD2,TRBJ2-3,NA,CASSRRLAGGTDTQYF,TGTGCCAGTAGTCGACGACTAGCGGGAGGGACAGATACGCAGTATTTT
TRBV6-5,TRBD1,TRBJ1-1,NA,CASSKDRRFLAFF,TGTGCCAGCAGCAAGGACAGGCGCTTTTTAGCTTTCTTT
TRBV2,TRBD1,TRBJ2-3,NA,CASRQGWGTDTQYF,TGTGCCAGCAGACAGGGGTGGGGGACAGATACGCAGTATTTT
TRBV10-3,TRBD2,TRBJ2-5,once,CAISSLAGETQYF,TGTGCCATCAGTTCGTTAGCGGGAGAGACCCAGTACTTC
TRBV5-1,TRBD2,TRBJ2-5,NA,CASSLVGLAGETQYF,TGCGCCAGCAGCTTGGTAGGACTAGCTGGGGAGACCCAGTACTTC
TRBV2,TRBD1,TRBJ1-4,NA,CASSENGAGGVEKLFF,TGTGCCAGCAGTGAAAATGGGGCAGGGGGTGTGGAAAAACTGTTTTTT
TRBV7-6,NA,TRBJ2-1,once,CASSFGYNEQFF,TGTGCCAGCAGCTTCGGGTACAATGAGCAGTTCTTC
TRBV4-1,NA,TRBJ2-3,NA,CASSQEFAGWPDTQYF,TGCGCCAGCAGCCAAGAGTTTGCGGGGTGGCCAGATACGCAGTATTTT
TRBV6-1,NA,TRBJ2-4,few,CASSEGGQNIQYF,TGTGCCAGCAGTGAAGGGGGGCAAAACATTCAGTACTTC
TRBV5-8,TRBD1,TRBJ2-5,NA,CASIMTGGEETQYF,TGTGCCAGCATCATGACAGGGGGAGAAGAGACCCAGTACTTC
TRBV9,NA,TRBJ1-4,NA,CASSVAPGTVGLEKLFF,TGTGCCAGCAGCGTAGCCCCCGGGACGGTCGGCTTAGAAAAACTGTTTTTT
TRBV27,TRBD2,TRBJ2-1,NA,CASSLERTSGRYEQFF,TGTGCCAGCAGTTTAGAGAGGACTAGCGGGAGGTATGAGCAGTTCTTC
TRBV6-4,NA,TRBJ2-1,NA,CASSIEEGDYNEQFF,TGTGCCAGCAGTATCGAGGAGGGGGACTACAATGAGCAGTTCTTC
TRBV10-1,NA,TRBJ2-7,NA,CASSQGISEQYF,TGCGCCAGCAGCCAGGGAATCTCCGAGCAGTACTTC
TRBV27,NA,TRBJ2-7,NA,CASSWGSRSYEQYF,TGTGCCAGCAGTTGGGGAAGCCGGTCCTACGAGCAGTACTTC
TRBV14,NA,TRBJ2-7,NA,CASSQDLGGEQYF,TGTGCCAGCAGCCAAGATTTAGGTGGGGAGCAGTACTTC